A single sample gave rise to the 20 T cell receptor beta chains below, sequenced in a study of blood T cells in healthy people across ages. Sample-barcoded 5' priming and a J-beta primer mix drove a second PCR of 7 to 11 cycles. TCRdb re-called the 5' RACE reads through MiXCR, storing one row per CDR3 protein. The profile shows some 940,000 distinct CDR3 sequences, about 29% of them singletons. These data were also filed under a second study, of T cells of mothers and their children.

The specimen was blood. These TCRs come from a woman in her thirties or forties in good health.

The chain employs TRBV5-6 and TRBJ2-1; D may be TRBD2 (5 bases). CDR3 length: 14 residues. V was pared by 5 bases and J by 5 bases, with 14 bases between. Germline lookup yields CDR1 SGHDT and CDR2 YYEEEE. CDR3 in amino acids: CASRGTGMNNEQFF. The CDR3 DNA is TGTGCCAGCAGGGGTACCGGGATGAACAATGAGCAGTTCTTC.

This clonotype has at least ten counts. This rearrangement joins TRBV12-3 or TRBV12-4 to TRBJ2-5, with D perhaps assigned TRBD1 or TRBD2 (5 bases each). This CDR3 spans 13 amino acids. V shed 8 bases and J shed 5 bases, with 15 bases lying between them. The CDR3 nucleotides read TGTGCCAGCCAGGGACCCGCCAGGGAGACCCAGTACTTC. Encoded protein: CASQGPARETQYF.

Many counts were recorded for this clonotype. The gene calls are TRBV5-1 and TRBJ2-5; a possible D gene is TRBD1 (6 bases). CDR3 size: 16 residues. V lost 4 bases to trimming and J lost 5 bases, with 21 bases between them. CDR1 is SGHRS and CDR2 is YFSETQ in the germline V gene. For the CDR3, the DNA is TGCGCCAGCAGCAAAGGAAATACAGGGTACGGGGAGACCCAGTACTTC. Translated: CASSKGNTGYGETQYF.

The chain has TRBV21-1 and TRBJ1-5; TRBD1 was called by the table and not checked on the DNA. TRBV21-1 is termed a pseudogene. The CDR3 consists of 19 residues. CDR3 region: CASSKEIGSRGSRRQPQHF. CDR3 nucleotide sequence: TGTGCCAGCAGCAAAGAGATTGGTAGCAGGGGTTCGCGCCGACAGCCCCAGCATTTT.

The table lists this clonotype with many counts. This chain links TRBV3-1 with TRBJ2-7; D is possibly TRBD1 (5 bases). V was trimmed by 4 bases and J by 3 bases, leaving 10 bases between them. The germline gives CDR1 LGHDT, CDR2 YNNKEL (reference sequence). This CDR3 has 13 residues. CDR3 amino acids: CASSPGHNYEQYF. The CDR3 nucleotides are TGTGCCAGCAGCCCCGGACATAACTACGAGCAGTACTTC.

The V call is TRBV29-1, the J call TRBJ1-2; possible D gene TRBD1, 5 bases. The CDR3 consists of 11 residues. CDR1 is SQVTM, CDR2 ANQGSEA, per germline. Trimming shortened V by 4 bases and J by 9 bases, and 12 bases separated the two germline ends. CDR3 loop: CSVVWGKSYTF. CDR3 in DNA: TGCAGCGTTGTATGGGGGAAAAGCTACACCTTC.

The CDR3 here is CASSLGHRGNYGYTF. For the CDR3, the DNA is TGTGCCAGCAGCTTAGGTCACAGGGGGAACTATGGCTACACCTTC. The V call is TRBV7-2, the J call TRBJ1-2, with 8 bases identical to TRBD1. The J segment lost 2 bases and the V segment lost 1 base, leaving 3 bases of the junction unmatched. Looked up from germline, CDR1 is SGHTA and CDR2 is FQGNSA. The CDR3 contains 15 residues.

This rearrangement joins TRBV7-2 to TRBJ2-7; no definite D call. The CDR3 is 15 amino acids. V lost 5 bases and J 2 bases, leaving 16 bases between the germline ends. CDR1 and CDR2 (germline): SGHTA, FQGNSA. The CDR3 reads CASSPPVGKPYEQYF. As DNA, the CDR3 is TGTGCCAGCAGCCCCCCGGTGGGGAAGCCCTACGAGCAGTACTTC.

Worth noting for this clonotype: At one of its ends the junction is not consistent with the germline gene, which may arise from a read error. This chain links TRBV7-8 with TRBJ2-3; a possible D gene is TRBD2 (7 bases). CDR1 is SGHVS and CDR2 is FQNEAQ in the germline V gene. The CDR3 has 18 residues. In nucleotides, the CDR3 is TGTACCAGCAGCTGGCGGGGGCCCGCGTTCGTTCCGACAGATACGCAGTATTTT. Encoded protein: CTSSWRGPAFVPTDTQYF.

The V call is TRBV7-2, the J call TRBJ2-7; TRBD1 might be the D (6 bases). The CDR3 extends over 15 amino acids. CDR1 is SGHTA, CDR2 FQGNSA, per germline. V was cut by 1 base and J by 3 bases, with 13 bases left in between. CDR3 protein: CASSLVVGAGYEQYF. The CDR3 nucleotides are TGTGCCAGCAGCTTAGTGGTGGGGGCGGGCTACGAGCAGTACTTC.

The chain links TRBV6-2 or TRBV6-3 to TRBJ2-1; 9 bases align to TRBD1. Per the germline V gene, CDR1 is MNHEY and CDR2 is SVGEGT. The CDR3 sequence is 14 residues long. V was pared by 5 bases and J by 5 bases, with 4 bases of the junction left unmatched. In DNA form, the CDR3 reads TGTGCCAGCAGTCGGGACAGGGTCAACAATGAGCAGTTCTTC. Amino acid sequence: CASSRDRVNNEQFF.

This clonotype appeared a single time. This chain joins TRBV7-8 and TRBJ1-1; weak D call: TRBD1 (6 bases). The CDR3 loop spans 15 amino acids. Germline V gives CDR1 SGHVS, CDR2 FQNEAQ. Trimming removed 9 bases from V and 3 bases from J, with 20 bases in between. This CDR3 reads CASSRRGSGDTEAFF. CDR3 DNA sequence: TGTGCCAGTAGCCGAAGGGGGTCAGGGGACACTGAAGCTTTCTTT.

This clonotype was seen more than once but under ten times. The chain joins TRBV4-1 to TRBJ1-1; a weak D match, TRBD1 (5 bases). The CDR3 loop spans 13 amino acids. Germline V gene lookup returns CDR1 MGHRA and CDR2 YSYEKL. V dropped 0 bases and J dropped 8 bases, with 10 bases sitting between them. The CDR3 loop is CASSQDAGLEAFF. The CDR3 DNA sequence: TGCGCCAGCAGCCAAGATGCAGGGCTAGAAGCTTTCTTT.

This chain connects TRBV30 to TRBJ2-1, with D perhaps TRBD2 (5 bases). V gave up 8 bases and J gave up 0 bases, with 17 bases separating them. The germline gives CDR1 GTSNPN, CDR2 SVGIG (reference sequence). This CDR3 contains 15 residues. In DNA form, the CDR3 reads TGTGCCAGCAGAAAACAGAGGGTCTCCTACAATGAGCAGTTCTTC. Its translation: CASRKQRVSYNEQFF.

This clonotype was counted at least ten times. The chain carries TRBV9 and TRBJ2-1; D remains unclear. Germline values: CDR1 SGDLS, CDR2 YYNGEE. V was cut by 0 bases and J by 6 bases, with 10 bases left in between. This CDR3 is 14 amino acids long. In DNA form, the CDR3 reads TGTGCCAGCAGCGTAGTTAGTGCCGGCAATGAGCAGTTCTTC. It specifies CASSVVSAGNEQFF.

The chain's CDR3 is CASTPLLGYETQYF. The DNA for the CDR3 is TGTGCCAGCACCCCCCTTTTAGGGTATGAGACCCAGTACTTC. The rearrangement uses TRBV7-9 and TRBJ2-5; D is uncertain. This CDR3 spans 14 amino acids. Trimming cost V 7 bases and J 5 bases, with 17 bases left between them. Germline CDR1 is SEHNR and CDR2 is FQNEAQ (reference sequence).

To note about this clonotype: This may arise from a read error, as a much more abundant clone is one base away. CDR3: CASSLGIGVSRGSGANVLTF. In DNA, the CDR3 is TGTGCCAGCAGTTTAGGTATAGGTGTCTCCAGGGGCTCTGGGGCCAACGTCCTGACTTTC. The V call is TRBV12-3 or TRBV12-4, the J call TRBJ2-6; weak D call: TRBD1 (6 bases). The CDR3 totals 20 residues. V was clipped by 1 base and J by 0 bases, with 19 bases between them.

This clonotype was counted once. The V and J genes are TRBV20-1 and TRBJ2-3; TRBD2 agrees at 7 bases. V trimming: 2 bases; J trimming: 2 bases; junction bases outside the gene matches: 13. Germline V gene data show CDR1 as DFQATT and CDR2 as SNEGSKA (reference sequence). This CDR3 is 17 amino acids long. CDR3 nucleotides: TGCAGTGCTAGACACTTGCCCGGACTAGAATACACAGATACGCAGTATTTT. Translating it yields CSARHLPGLEYTDTQYF.

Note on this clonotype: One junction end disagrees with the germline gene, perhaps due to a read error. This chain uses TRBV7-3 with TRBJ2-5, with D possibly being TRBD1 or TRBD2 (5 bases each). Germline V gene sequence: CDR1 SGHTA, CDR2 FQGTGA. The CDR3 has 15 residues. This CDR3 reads CAGSRTGTMQETQYF. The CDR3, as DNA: TGTGCCGGCAGCCGTACGGGGACCATGCAAGAGACCCAGTACTTC.

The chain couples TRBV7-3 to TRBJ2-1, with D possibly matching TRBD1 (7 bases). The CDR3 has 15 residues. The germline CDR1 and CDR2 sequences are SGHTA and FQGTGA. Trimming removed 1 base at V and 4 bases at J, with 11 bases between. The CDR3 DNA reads TGTGCCAGCAGCTTAAGACAGGGACTTTACAATGAGCAGTTCTTC. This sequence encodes CASSLRQGLYNEQFF.